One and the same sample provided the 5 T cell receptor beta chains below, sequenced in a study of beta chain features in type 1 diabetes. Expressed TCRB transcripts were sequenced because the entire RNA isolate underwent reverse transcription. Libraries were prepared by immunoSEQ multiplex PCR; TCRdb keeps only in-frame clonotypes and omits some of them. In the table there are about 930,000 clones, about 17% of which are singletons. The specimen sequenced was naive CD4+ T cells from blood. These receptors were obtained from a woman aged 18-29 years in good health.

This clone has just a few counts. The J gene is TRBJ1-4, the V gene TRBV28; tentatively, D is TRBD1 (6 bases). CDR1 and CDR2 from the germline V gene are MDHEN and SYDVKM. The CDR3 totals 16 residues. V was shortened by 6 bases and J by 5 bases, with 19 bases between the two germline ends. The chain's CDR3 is CASRKDSPSLNEKLFF. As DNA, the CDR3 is TGTGCCAGCAGAAAGGACAGCCCCTCTTTGAATGAAAAACTGTTTTTT.

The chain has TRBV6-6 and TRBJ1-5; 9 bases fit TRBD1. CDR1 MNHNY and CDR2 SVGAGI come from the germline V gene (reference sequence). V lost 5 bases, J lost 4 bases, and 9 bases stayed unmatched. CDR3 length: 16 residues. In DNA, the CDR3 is TGTGCCAGCAGTCCGGGACAGGGTTTTCGTAATCAGCCCCAGCATTTT. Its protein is CASSPGQGFRNQPQHF.

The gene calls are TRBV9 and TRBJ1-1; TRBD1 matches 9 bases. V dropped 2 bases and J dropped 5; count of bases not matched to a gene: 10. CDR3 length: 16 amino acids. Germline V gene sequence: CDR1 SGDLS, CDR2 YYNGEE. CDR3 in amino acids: CASSVGVGQGRTEAFF. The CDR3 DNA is TGTGCCAGCAGCGTGGGTGTAGGACAGGGGAGGACTGAAGCTTTCTTT. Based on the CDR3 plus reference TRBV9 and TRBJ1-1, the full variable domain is DSGVTQTPKHLITATGQRVTLRCSPRSGDLSVYWYQQSLDQGLQFLIQYYNGEERAKGNILERFSAQQFPDLHSELNLSSLELGDSALYFCASSVGVGQGRTEAFFGQGTRLTVV.

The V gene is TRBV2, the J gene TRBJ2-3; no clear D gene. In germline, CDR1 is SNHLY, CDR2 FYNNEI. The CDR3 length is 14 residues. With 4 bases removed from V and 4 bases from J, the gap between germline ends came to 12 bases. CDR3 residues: CASSVAASSDTQYF. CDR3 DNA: TGTGCCAGCAGTGTCGCGGCTTCTTCAGATACGCAGTATTTT. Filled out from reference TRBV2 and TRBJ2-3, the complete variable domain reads EPEVTQTPSHQVTQMGQEVILRCVPISNHLYFYWYRQILGQKVEFLVSFYNNEISEKSEIFDDQFSVERPDGSNFTLKIRSTKLEDSAMYFCASSVAASSDTQYFGPGTRLTVL.

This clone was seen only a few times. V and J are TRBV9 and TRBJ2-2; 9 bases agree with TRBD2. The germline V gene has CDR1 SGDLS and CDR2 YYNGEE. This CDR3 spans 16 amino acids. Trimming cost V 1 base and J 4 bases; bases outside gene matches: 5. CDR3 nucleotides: TGTGCCAGCAGCGTATCCGGCGGGAGGGCCACCGGGGAGCTGTTTTTT. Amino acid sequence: CASSVSGGRATGELFF.